The entry below gives a single T cell receptor beta chain sequence along with its context. Per germline, CDR1 SGHRS and CDR2 YFSETQ. V shed 3 bases and J 4 bases; nucleotides not matched to a gene: 4. The CDR3 is 14 amino acids. This specimen belongs to a study of immune evolution from preneoplasia to lung adenocarcinoma. Assay used: immunoSEQ multiplex PCR; TCRdb lists only in-frame clones, some missing. The table lists thousands of clones, roughly 80% of them singletons, with under 4.5% in the top ten. The V call is TRBV5-1, the J call TRBJ2-1; 7 nucleotides align to TRBD1. The source of this sequence is a person aged 55 to 70 with lung adenocarcinoma. The sample was FFPE invasive lung adenocarcinoma tissue. The CDR3 loop reads CASSSGGPYNEQFF. The CDR3 DNA follows: TGCGCCAGCAGCTCAGGGGGACCTTACAATGAGCAGTTCTTC.